These 17 T cell receptor beta chains share one sample of origin, sequenced in a study of cytomegalovirus exposure and HLA in healthy donors. PCR employed 60 Vbeta and 13 Jbeta primers. The table came from immunoSEQ multiplex PCR; TCRdb's copy has only in-frame clones and leaves some out. The sample lists about 160,000 clones, more than 80% occurring once. What was sequenced was PBMCs. These receptors were taken from a woman between 45 and 60 years old in good health and CMV-seronegative.

Comment on this clone: The junction departs from germline at one end; a sequencing error may be responsible. The rearrangement links TRBV5-4 to TRBJ1-2, with a weak D call TRBD1 (6 bases). This CDR3 is built from 15 residues. Germline V gives CDR1 SGHNT, CDR2 YYREEE (reference sequence). This CDR3 reads CASSLVRGDRYGYTF. The CDR3 DNA sequence: TGTGCTAGCAGCTTGGTCAGGGGAGACCGTTATGGCTACACCTTC.

The gene calls are TRBV2 and TRBJ1-3; TRBD1 is a possible D gene (6 bases). Trimming shortened V by 10 bases and J by 0 bases, and 16 bases separated the two germline ends. Looked up from germline, CDR1 is SNHLY and CDR2 is FYNNEI. CDR3 size: 15 residues. CDR3 amino acids: CATGQRVLSGNTIYF. DNA of the CDR3: TGTGCCACAGGACAGAGGGTTCTCTCTGGAAACACCATATATTTT. The full variable domain, completed using reference TRBV2 and TRBJ1-3, is EPEVTQTPSHQVTQMGQEVILRCVPISNHLYFYWYRQILGQKVEFLVSFYNNEISEKSEIFDDQFSVERPDGSNFTLKIRSTKLEDSAMYFCATGQRVLSGNTIYFGEGSWLTVV.

The chain joins TRBV6-6 to TRBJ2-6; unclear D gene. The CDR3 covers 13 residues. V was clipped by 10 bases and J by 2 bases, with 9 bases between them. Germline CDR1 reads MNHNY; CDR2 reads SVGAGI (reference sequence). Here the CDR3 DNA reads TGTGCCACCGGAGAGACTGGGGCCAACGTCCTGACTTTC. Translating it yields CATGETGANVLTF.

In its sample, this clone was seen once. V and J are TRBV5-6 and TRBJ2-3; D unclear. Trimming took off 1 base at V and 7 bases at J, with 7 bases between the two ends. The CDR3 has 12 amino acids. The germline V gene has CDR1 SGHDT and CDR2 YYEEEE. For the CDR3, the DNA is TGTGCCAGCAGCTTGATCGACTATACGCAGTATTTT. It translates to CASSLIDYTQYF.

This chain links TRBV28 with TRBJ2-1, with D maybe TRBD2 (6 bases). The V end was cut by 4 bases, the J end by 6 bases, with 13 bases between. CDR1 MDHEN and CDR2 SYDVKM come from the germline V gene. The CDR3 has 14 residues. The CDR3 protein is CASSSPGEVNEQFF. CDR3 coding DNA: TGTGCCAGCAGTTCCCCCGGGGAGGTCAATGAGCAGTTCTTC. Full variable domain (rest looked up from reference TRBV28 and TRBJ2-1): DVKVTQSSRYLVKRTGEKVFLECVQDMDHENMFWYRQDPGLGLRLIYFSYDVKMKEKGDIPEGYSVSREKKERFSLILESASTNQTSMYLCASSSPGEVNEQFFGPGTRLTVL.

This clone was seen a single time. CDR3: CASGSTLRDTRGSNQPQHF. CDR3 DNA sequence: TGTGCTAGTGGTTCCACCCTCCGGGACACGAGGGGGAGCAATCAGCCCCAGCATTTT. The gene calls are TRBV12-5 and TRBJ1-5; D perhaps matches TRBD1 (6 bases). Trimming pared 4 bases from V and 1 base from J, leaving 23 bases between. Germline V gene data show CDR1 as LGHNT and CDR2 as FRNRAP. This CDR3 spans 19 amino acids.

The V and J genes are TRBV2 and TRBJ2-7; 9 bases are a match to TRBD1. J was trimmed by 3 bases and V by 6 bases; bases with no gene match: 12. Germline V gives CDR1 SNHLY, CDR2 FYNNEI. This CDR3 region has 16 residues. CDR3 region: CASSGVQGQGLYEQYF. DNA of the CDR3: TGTGCCAGCAGCGGGGTCCAGGGACAGGGCCTCTACGAGCAGTACTTC.

This clone has only one observation. The rearrangement uses TRBV15 and TRBJ2-7; 8 nucleotides match TRBD2. This CDR3 is built from 13 residues. Germline V gives CDR1 LNHNV, CDR2 YYDKDF (reference sequence). J was trimmed by 5 bases and V by 6 bases; bases with no gene match: 6. This chain's CDR3 is CATSLAGSNEQYF. The CDR3 bases are TGTGCCACCAGTTTAGCGGGATCTAACGAGCAGTACTTC. Full variable domain (missing parts from reference TRBV15 and TRBJ2-7): DAMVIQNPRYQVTQFGKPVTLSCSQTLNHNVMYWYQQKSSQAPKLLFHYYDKDFNNEADTPDNFQSRRPNTSFCFLDIRSPGLGDTAMYLCATSLAGSNEQYFGPGTRLTVT.

The chain combines TRBV28 with TRBJ1-5; 7 positions match TRBD1. V was clipped by 6 bases and J by 7 bases; unmatched bases: 9. Looked up from germline, CDR1 is MDHEN and CDR2 is SYDVKM. This CDR3 has 14 residues. The CDR3 DNA sequence: TGTGCCAGCAGGGAAGGGACAGACTGGCAGCCCCAGCATTTT. Translating gives CASREGTDWQPQHF.

This chain links TRBV30 with TRBJ2-1, with 12 bases identical to TRBD2. This CDR3 has 15 residues. CDR1 and CDR2 (germline): GTSNPN, SVGIG (reference sequence). V lost 3 bases, J lost 6 bases, and 6 bases stayed unmatched. CDR3 DNA: TGTGCCTGGAGCGGACTAGCGGGAAAAGGCAATGAGCAGTTCTTC. Amino acids: CAWSGLAGKGNEQFF.

The rearrangement joins TRBV29-1 to TRBJ1-2; 8 bases agree with TRBD1. Unmatched junction bases numbered 10, after V lost 7 bases and J lost 3 bases. There are 14 residues in the CDR3. The germline V gene has CDR1 SQVTM and CDR2 ANQGSEA. CDR3 sequence (DNA): TGCAGCGCCCAACTGGCAGGGGGCTACTATGGCTACACCTTC. It encodes CSAQLAGGYYGYTF.

This chain joins TRBV6-6 and TRBJ2-7; 9 bases fit TRBD2. Looked up from germline, CDR1 is MNHNY and CDR2 is SVGAGI (reference sequence). This CDR3 comprises 13 residues. The CDR3 loop reads CGTNSGGIYEQYF. DNA for the CDR3: TGTGGTACGAATAGCGGGGGTATCTACGAGCAGTACTTC.

The chain uses TRBV6-5 and TRBJ1-4, with D maybe TRBD1 (6 bases). This CDR3 region has 15 residues. Trimming cost V 2 bases and J 8 bases, with 15 bases left between them. Germline V gene data show CDR1 as MNHEY and CDR2 as SVGAGI. The CDR3 sequence: CASSYPGGAREKLFF. DNA of the CDR3: TGTGCCAGCAGTTACCCGGGGGGGGCTAGGGAAAAACTGTTTTTT.

This chain uses TRBV5-1 with TRBJ2-1; 7 bases line up with TRBD2. This CDR3 has 15 amino acids. Germline-derived CDR1 and CDR2 are SGHRS and YFSETQ. J lost 7 bases, V lost 0 bases, and 7 bases had no gene match. The CDR3 protein is CASSLEGREINEQFF. In nucleotides, the CDR3 is TGCGCCAGCAGCTTGGAGGGGCGGGAGATAAATGAGCAGTTCTTC.

This chain links TRBV6-6 with TRBJ2-7; 10 bases map to TRBD1. This CDR3 spans 14 amino acids. Trimming at V came to 7 bases and at J to 5 bases, leaving 8 bases not matched to a gene. In germline, CDR1 is MNHNY, CDR2 SVGAGI (reference sequence). CDR3 residues: CASTSEGTGDEQYF. The CDR3 nucleotides are TGTGCCAGCACCTCCGAGGGGACAGGGGACGAGCAGTACTTC.

The genes are TRBV6-5 and TRBJ2-7, with TRBD2 matching 7 bases. The ends lost 8 bases at V and 2 bases at J; junction bases unmatched: 6. The CDR3 consists of 13 residues. From germline, CDR1 is MNHEY and CDR2 SVGAGI. CDR3 sequence reads: CASRGGGTYEQYF. The CDR3 nucleotides are TGTGCCAGCCGTGGGGGGGGTACCTACGAGCAGTACTTC.

This clone has a single count. The rearrangement links TRBV19 to TRBJ1-2; D is perhaps TRBD1 (6 bases). V lost 3 bases and J lost 5, with 13 bases in between. This CDR3 has 14 residues. CDR1 is LNHDA, CDR2 SQIVND, per germline (reference sequence). CDR3 region: CASSISRGRYGYTF. The CDR3 nucleotides read TGTGCCAGTAGTATCTCCAGGGGACGTTATGGCTACACCTTC.